Given below is one TCR beta chain in context. As yet, its antigen is unknown. The data derive from a study of siplizumab effects on memory and regulatory T cells. Whole-study findings and limits: Relative to controls at 26.9%, mappable alloreactive CD4+ clones exhibited a mean Treg-derived proportion of under 75% with siplizumab. Sequences below about 10^-5 frequency were poorly captured. As a result, only a minor fraction of alloreactive clones mapped to unstimulated subsets. Suppressive function of proliferating Tregs from siplizumab cultures was not confirmed. The alloresponse seemed to draw substantially on naive T cells, which appeared more diverse than memory cells.

Clones were sequenced by immunoSEQ multiplex PCR, and TCRdb holds only the in-frame ones, with some missing. Among 75,000 to 95,000 clones listed, over 80% were seen once. The germline V gene has CDR1 WNHNN and CDR2 SYGVQD (reference sequence). This CDR3 is 12 amino acids long. The V end lost 3 bases, the J end lost 0 bases, and 3 bases lay between the germline ends. The chain recombines TRBV10-1 with TRBJ2-7; D uncertain. The sample taken for sequencing was CD4+ T cells sorted from blood. This receptor was obtained from a human donor in good health. The CDR3 region has the DNA TGCGCCAGCAGTGAATCCTCCTACGAGCAGTACTTC. Amino acid sequence: CASSESSYEQYF.